This TCR beta chain stems from a study of Graves' ophthalmopathy and Graves' hyperthyroidism. This clonotype was counted ten times or more. Amplifying from RNA transcripts, the study obtained TCR beta CDR3 regions. Investigators did first-round RT-PCR with HTBI primers, then second-round multiplex PCR. TCRdb recomputed calls from the multiplex PCR reads with MiXCR, one row per CDR3 protein. The table has hundreds of thousands of distinct CDR3 sequences, approximately 39% seen once. No donor had other autoimmune disease, uncontrolled infection, pregnancy or lactation. Fresh peripheral blood, around 10 ml, was the PBMC source. The material sequenced was peripheral blood. The source is an adult man with Graves' ophthalmopathy.

This CDR3 is CASIKQGYLYGYTF. CDR3 coding DNA: TGTGCCAGCATCAAACAGGGGTACCTCTATGGCTACACCTTC. J is TRBJ1-2 and V is TRBV5-8; 7 nucleotides line up with TRBD1. CDR3 length equals 14 residues. Losses at the gene ends were 6 bases for V and 4 bases for J; bases not matched to a gene: 9. Looked up from germline, CDR1 is SGHTS and CDR2 is YDEGEE.